This TCR beta chain appears in the sequencing data of a study of cytomegalovirus exposure and HLA in healthy donors. 60 Vbeta and 13 Jbeta primers were used in PCR. Method: immunoSEQ multiplex PCR; TCRdb's copy keeps in-frame clones and lacks some. The sample lists about 200,000 clones; roughly 74% were seen once. This CDR3 has 13 residues. V gave up 8 bases and J gave up 4 bases; unmatched junction bases: 4. Germline CDR1 and CDR2: ENHRY and SYGVKD. Sequences were obtained from PBMCs. This clonotype was sampled from a woman in her thirties in good health and CMV-seropositive. This chain connects TRBV10-3 to TRBJ2-5; 10 bases line up with TRBD2. This CDR3 reads CAISSGRGETQYF. The CDR3 nucleotides are TGTGCCATCTCTAGCGGGAGAGGAGAGACCCAGTACTTC.